This TCR beta chain derives from a study of T cells after yellow fever vaccination. TCRdb used MiXCR to reprocess the 5' RACE reads, holding one entry per CDR3 protein. The sample lists some 220,000 distinct CDR3 sequences, approximately 3% occurring once. This clonotype was seen a handful of times. The target antigen is unknown. Study outcomes and limitations: A secondary response was less intense yet reached its peak sooner, at day 5 versus 15. Primary-vaccination clones mostly resurfaced post-booster (96% CD4, more than 80% CD8). FACS-sorted repertoires could contain abundant clonotypes contaminating from the bulk population.

The TCR comes from a man aged 18 to 35 who received the YFV17D yellow fever vaccine. The material was CD4+ T cells sorted from PBMCs, obtained 10 days after the yellow fever booster vaccination.

The CDR3 sequence is CASSPYVNTAKAFF. Here the CDR3 DNA reads TGTGCCAGCAGCCCATATGTGAACACGGCGAAAGCTTTCTTT. The genes are TRBV6-1 and TRBJ1-1; the D is unclear. The CDR3 sequence is 14 residues long. Germline V gene lookup returns CDR1 MNHNS and CDR2 SASEGT. Trimming left V 6 bases short and J 9 bases short, with 20 bases between.